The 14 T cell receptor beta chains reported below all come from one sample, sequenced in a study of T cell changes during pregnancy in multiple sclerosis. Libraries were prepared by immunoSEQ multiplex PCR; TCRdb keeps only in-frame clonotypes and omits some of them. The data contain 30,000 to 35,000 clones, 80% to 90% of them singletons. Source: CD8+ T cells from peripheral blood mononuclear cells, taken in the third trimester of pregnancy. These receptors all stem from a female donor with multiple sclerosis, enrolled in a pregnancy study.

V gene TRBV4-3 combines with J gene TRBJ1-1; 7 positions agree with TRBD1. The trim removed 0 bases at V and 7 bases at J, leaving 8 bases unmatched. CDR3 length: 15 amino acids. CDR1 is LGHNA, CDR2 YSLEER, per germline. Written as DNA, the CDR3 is TGCGCCAGCAGCCAAGATAGCGGGACAGCGAGTGAAGCTTTCTTT. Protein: CASSQDSGTASEAFF.

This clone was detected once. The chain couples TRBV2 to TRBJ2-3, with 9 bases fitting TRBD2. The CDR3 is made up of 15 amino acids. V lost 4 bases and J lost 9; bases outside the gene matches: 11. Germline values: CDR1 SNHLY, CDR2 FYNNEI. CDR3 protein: CASSVAGAQRFTQYF. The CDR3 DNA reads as TGTGCCAGCAGTGTAGCGGGGGCCCAGCGTTTCACGCAGTATTTT.

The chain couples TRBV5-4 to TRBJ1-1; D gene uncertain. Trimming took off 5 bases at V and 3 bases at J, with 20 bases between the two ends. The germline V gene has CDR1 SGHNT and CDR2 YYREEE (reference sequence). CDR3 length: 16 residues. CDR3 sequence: CASSFSTGSGHTEAFF. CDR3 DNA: TGTGCCAGCAGTTTTTCTACCGGGTCCGGCCACACTGAAGCTTTCTTT.

In DNA, the CDR3 is TGTGCCAGCAGGCCCCGGGGGGTCTATTCACCCCTCCACTTT. It yields the protein CASRPRGVYSPLHF. The V and J genes are TRBV5-8 and TRBJ1-6; a possible D gene is TRBD1 (5 bases). Germline CDR1 and CDR2: SGHTS and YDEGEE. V was trimmed by 5 bases and J by 8 bases, leaving 14 bases between them. The CDR3 totals 14 residues.

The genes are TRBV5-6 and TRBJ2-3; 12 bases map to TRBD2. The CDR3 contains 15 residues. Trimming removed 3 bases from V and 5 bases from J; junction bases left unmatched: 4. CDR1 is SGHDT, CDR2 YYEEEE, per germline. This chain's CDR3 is CASSWGTSGRDTQYF. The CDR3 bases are TGTGCCAGCAGCTGGGGGACTAGCGGGCGAGATACGCAGTATTTT. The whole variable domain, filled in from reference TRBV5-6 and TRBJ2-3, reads DAGVTQSPTHLIKTRGQQVTLRCSPKSGHDTVSWYQQALGQGPQFIFQYYEEEERQRGNFPDRFSGHQFPNYSSELNVNALLLGDSALYLCASSWGTSGRDTQYFGPGTRLTVL.

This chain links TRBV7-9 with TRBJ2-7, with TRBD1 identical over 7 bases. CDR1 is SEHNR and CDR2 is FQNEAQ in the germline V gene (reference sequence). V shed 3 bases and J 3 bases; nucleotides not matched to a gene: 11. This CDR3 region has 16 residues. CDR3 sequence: CASSFQGDAVGYEQYF. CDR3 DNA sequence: TGTGCCAGCAGCTTTCAGGGGGACGCAGTAGGCTACGAGCAGTACTTC. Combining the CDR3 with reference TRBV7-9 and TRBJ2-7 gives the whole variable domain DTGVSQNPRHKITKRGQNVTFRCDPISEHNRLYWYRQTLGQGPEFLTYFQNEAQLEKSRLLSDRFSAERPKGSFSTLEIQRTEQGDSAMYLCASSFQGDAVGYEQYFGPGTRLTVT.

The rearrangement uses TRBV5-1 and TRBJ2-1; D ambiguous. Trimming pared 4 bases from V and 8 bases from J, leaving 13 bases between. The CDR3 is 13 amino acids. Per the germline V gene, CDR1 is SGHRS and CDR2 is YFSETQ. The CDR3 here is CASSPHSFDEQFF. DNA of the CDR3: TGCGCCAGCAGCCCCCACTCCTTTGATGAGCAGTTCTTC.

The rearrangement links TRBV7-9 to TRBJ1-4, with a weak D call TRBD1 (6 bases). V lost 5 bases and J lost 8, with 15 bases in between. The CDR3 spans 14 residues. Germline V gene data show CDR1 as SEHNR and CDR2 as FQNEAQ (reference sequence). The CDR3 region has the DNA TGTGCCAGCAGCCCCGCGGACAGTGAAGAAAAACTGTTTTTT. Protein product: CASSPADSEEKLFF.

CDR3 amino acids: CASAAAGDQETQYF. The DNA for the CDR3 is TGTGCCAGCGCCGCGGCGGGGGACCAAGAGACCCAGTACTTC. The chain joins TRBV6-5 to TRBJ2-5, with 7 bases identical to TRBD2. Germline values: CDR1 MNHEY, CDR2 SVGAGI. The CDR3 is made up of 14 amino acids. V was clipped by 8 bases and J by 0 bases; unmatched bases: 6.

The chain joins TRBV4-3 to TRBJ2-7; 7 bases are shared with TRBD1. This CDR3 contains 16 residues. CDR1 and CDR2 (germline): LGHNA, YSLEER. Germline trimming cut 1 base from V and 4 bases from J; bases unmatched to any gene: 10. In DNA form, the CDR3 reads TGCGCCAGCAGCCAAGTCAGAGAGGGGGCGCAGTACGAGCAGTACTTC. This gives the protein CASSQVREGAQYEQYF.

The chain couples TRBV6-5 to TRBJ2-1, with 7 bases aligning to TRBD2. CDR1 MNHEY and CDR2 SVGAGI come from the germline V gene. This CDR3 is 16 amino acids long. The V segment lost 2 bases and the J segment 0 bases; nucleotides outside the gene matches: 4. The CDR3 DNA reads TGTGCCAGCAGTTACGAAGCGGGGAGCTCCTACAATGAGCAGTTCTTC. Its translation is CASSYEAGSSYNEQFF.

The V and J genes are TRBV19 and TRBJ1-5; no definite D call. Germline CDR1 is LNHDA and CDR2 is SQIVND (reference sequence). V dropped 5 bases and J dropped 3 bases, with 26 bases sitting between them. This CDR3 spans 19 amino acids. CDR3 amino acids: CASSPSPILGRMTNQPQHF. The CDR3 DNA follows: TGTGCCAGTAGTCCAAGCCCCATACTAGGGCGCATGACCAATCAGCCCCAGCATTTT. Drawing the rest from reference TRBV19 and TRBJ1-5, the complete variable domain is DGGITQSPKYLFRKEGQNVTLSCEQNLNHDAMYWYRQDPGQGLRLIYYSQIVNDFQKGDIAEGYSVSREKKESFPLTVTSAQKNPTAFYLCASSPSPILGRMTNQPQHFGDGTRLSIL.

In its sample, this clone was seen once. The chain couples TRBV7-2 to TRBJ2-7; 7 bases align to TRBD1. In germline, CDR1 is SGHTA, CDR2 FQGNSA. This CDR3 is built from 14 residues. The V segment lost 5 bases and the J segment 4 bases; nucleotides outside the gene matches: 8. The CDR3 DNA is TGTGCCAGCAGCCCTCGGGACAGAAATTACGAGCAGTACTTC. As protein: CASSPRDRNYEQYF.

As DNA, the CDR3 is TGTGCCAGCAGTTCGGGGACAGGGTCGGGGTATGGCTACACCTTC. Amino acids: CASSSGTGSGYGYTF. The chain uses TRBV6-5 and TRBJ1-2; TRBD1 matches at 9 bases. The germline V gene encodes CDR1 MNHEY and CDR2 SVGAGI. V gave up 4 bases and J gave up 5 bases; unmatched junction bases: 8. The CDR3 sequence is 15 residues long.